The present TCR beta chain was sequenced within a study of Ad26.COV2.S vaccination and SARS-CoV-2 variants. The CDR3 has 15 residues. Trimming pared 3 bases from V and 4 bases from J, leaving 15 bases between. Looked up from germline, CDR1 is KGHSH and CDR2 is LQKENI. As for this clone: Its target is unknown.

TCRdb keeps only in-frame clones here, not all; method: immunoSEQ multiplex PCR. The sample records some 640,000 clones, 89% being singletons. Treatment described: 15 to 20 received Ad26.COV2.S at low or high dose, single or two shots; five or six received placebo; per-sample allocation not given. The samples were gathered on day 63 after the first injection of vaccine or placebo. Expression of Wuhan-strain SARS-CoV-2 spike came from the Ad26 vector that formed the vaccine. Study outcomes and limitations: Vaccine and placebo recipients had similar non-spike TCR breadth.

This TCR came from a person between 18 and 59 years old who received the Ad26.COV2.S COVID-19 vaccine or a placebo. The gene calls are TRBV18 and TRBJ2-5; TRBD2 is a possible D gene (5 bases). The source was peripheral blood, collected in a trial of Ad26.COV2.S vaccine versus placebo. CDR3 nucleotide sequence: TGTGCCAGCTCACCCGGTACTAGTTGGAGAGAGACCCAGTACTTC. Its protein product is CASSPGTSWRETQYF.